The 25 T cell receptor beta chains listed next were all sequenced from one sample in a study of T-cell memory formation after mild COVID-19. MiXCR was run by TCRdb on the 5' RACE reads, yielding one entry per CDR3 protein. The sample holds about 27,000 distinct CDR3 sequences, 15% to 20% seen once. Material: PBMCs or a T cell subset sorted from them (not recorded which). The receptors were gathered from an adult who had mild COVID-19 (a few samples of this study predate the infection). Cell type and time point are not known.

V gene TRBV5-1 combines with J gene TRBJ1-4; D perhaps matches TRBD1 (5 bases). Trimming cost V 0 bases and J 0 bases, with 9 bases left between them. This CDR3 has 16 residues. Germline V gives CDR1 SGHRS, CDR2 YFSETQ. Written as DNA, the CDR3 is TGCGCCAGCAGCTTGGCCGGGGGGTCAACTAATGAAAAACTGTTTTTT. Translation gives CASSLAGGSTNEKLFF.

This clonotype counts as medium-sized. CDR3 nucleotides: TGCGCCAGCAGCCCCCTCTATGCGGATACGCAGTATTTT. Translation: CASSPLYADTQYF. The chain carries TRBV4-3 and TRBJ2-3; no reliable D call. V was clipped by 4 bases and J by 6 bases, with 11 bases between them. CDR3 length: 13 amino acids. CDR1 and CDR2 (germline): LGHNA, YSLEER.

In this sample, this clonotype turned up many times. This sequence joins TRBV12-3 or TRBV12-4 and TRBJ2-5, with D possibly being TRBD1 (6 bases). The V gene lost 7 bases and the J gene lost 3 bases, with 12 bases spanning the gap. The CDR3 consists of 13 residues. Here the CDR3 reads CASTSGQKETQYF. The CDR3 DNA reads TGTGCCAGCACCTCGGGACAAAAAGAGACCCAGTACTTC.

The table lists this clonotype with many counts. The genes are TRBV4-2 and TRBJ2-5, with unresolved D. The CDR3 is made up of 14 amino acids. Germline V gene lookup returns CDR1 LGHNA and CDR2 YNFKEQ. V shed 4 bases and J shed 2 bases, with 11 bases lying between them. CDR3 in DNA: TGTGCCAGCAGCCCCGAATCCCTTCAAGAGACCCAGTACTTC. This codes for CASSPESLQETQYF.

This clonotype was detected ten times or more. J is TRBJ1-1 and V is TRBV29-1, with D perhaps TRBD1 (6 bases). Trimming pared 3 bases from V and 4 bases from J, leaving 18 bases between. This CDR3 contains 15 residues. Per the germline V gene, CDR1 is SQVTM and CDR2 is ANQGSEA. The CDR3 DNA reads TGCAGCGTTGACCCCTCAGGGGCATGGGGCACTGAAGCTTTCTTT. It codes for CSVDPSGAWGTEAFF.

The sample holds many counts of this clonotype. The rearrangement links TRBV5-1 to TRBJ2-1; 11 bases line up with TRBD1. With 7 bases clipped from V and 9 bases from J, the junction kept 9 bases outside the gene matches. The CDR3 contains 14 residues. Germline lookup yields CDR1 SGHRS and CDR2 YFSETQ. The CDR3: CASGGTGGNGEQFF. DNA for the CDR3: TGCGCCAGCGGGGGGACAGGGGGAAATGGTGAGCAGTTCTTC.

Points on this clonotype: Just one base apart from a much larger clone, this may be a read error. The chain couples TRBV12-3 or TRBV12-4 to TRBJ2-3; unclear D gene. The germline V and J ends were trimmed by 1 base and 2 bases, with 10 bases remaining between them. CDR3 length: 15 residues. The CDR3 nucleotides are TGTGCCAGCAGTTTAGGGCGGTGGTACACAGATACGCAGTATTTT. Translated: CASSLGRWYTDTQYF.

In its sample, this clonotype was seen many times. The chain is built from TRBV5-1 and TRBJ1-6, with D uncertain. The CDR3 length is 14 residues. V was shortened by 4 bases and J by 7 bases, with 12 bases between the two germline ends. Germline CDR1 SGHRS, CDR2 YFSETQ. Here the CDR3 reads CASSEGSRNSPLHF. In nucleotides, the CDR3 is TGCGCCAGCAGCGAGGGATCTCGGAATTCACCCCTCCACTTT. The full variable domain, in which reference TRBV5-1 and TRBJ1-6 provide the parts outside the CDR3, is KAGVTQTPRYLIKTRGQQVTLSCSPISGHRSVSWYQQTPGQGLQFLFEYFSETQRNKGNFPGRFSGRQFSNSRSEMNVSTLELGDSALYLCASSEGSRNSPLHFGNGTRLTVT.

This clonotype was seen a handful of times. The rearrangement joins TRBV3-1 to TRBJ2-7; perhaps TRBD1 as D (5 bases). Trimming stripped 1 base from V and 2 bases from J, with 15 bases between. This CDR3 is 16 amino acids long. Germline-derived CDR1 and CDR2 are LGHDT and YNNKEL (reference sequence). This chain's CDR3 is CASSQATMAGPYEQYF. CDR3 coding DNA: TGTGCCAGCAGCCAAGCAACCATGGCAGGGCCCTACGAGCAGTACTTC.

This clonotype has at least ten counts. The chain uses TRBV9 and TRBJ2-3, with D perhaps TRBD1 or TRBD2 (5 bases each). The length of the CDR3 is 16 residues. Germline lookup yields CDR1 SGDLS and CDR2 YYNGEE. V was cut by 3 bases and J by 0 bases, with 14 bases left in between. In DNA form, the CDR3 reads TGTGCCAGCAGCGCAGGATGGGACGGTAGCACAGATACGCAGTATTTT. Translation gives CASSAGWDGSTDTQYF.

This clonotype rates as medium-sized (0.01 to 0.1%). The chain links TRBV5-1 to TRBJ2-1; a possible D gene is TRBD2 (7 bases). Trimming took 1 base from V and 5 from J, leaving 19 bases between them. Per the germline V gene, CDR1 is SGHRS and CDR2 is YFSETQ. CDR3 length: 17 amino acids. The CDR3 region has the DNA TGCGCCAGCAGCTTGCTGGGGGGGCGGCAAGGCAACAATGAGCAGTTCTTC. Translation gives CASSLLGGRQGNNEQFF.

This chain joins TRBV20-1 and TRBJ2-1; TRBD2 is a possible D gene (5 bases). This CDR3 has 17 residues. Trimming took 1 base from V and 8 from J, leaving 24 bases between them. Per the germline V gene, CDR1 is DFQATT and CDR2 is SNEGSKA (reference sequence). The CDR3 loop reads CSARASSASMVWDEQFF. CDR3 sequence (DNA): TGCAGTGCTAGAGCTAGTAGCGCGAGCATGGTGTGGGATGAGCAGTTCTTC.

V usage is TRBV7-2 and J usage is TRBJ2-6; D is ambiguous. Germline V gives CDR1 SGHTA, CDR2 FQGNSA. The length of the CDR3 is 15 residues. Trimming stripped 5 bases from V and 0 bases from J, with 8 bases between. The DNA of the CDR3 is TGTGCCAGCAGCCCCCAGATCTCTGGGGCCAACGTCCTGACTTTC. Protein: CASSPQISGANVLTF. The full variable domain, its missing parts supplied by reference TRBV7-2 and TRBJ2-6, is GAGVSQSPSNKVTEKGKDVELRCDPISGHTALYWYRQSLGQGLEFLIYFQGNSAPDKSGLPSDRFSAERTGGSVSTLTIQRTQQEDSAVYLCASSPQISGANVLTFGAGSRLTVL.

The chain has TRBV6-6 and TRBJ1-5; 9 nucleotides line up with TRBD1. The length of the CDR3 is 16 residues. Germline-derived CDR1 and CDR2 are MNHNY and SVGAGI (reference sequence). J gave up 8 bases and V 0 bases, and 8 bases lay outside the gene matches. CDR3 nucleotides: TGTGCCAGCAGTTACTCGACAGGGGGGCCGGCGGAGCCCCAGCATTTT. Encoded protein: CASSYSTGGPAEPQHF.

This chain joins TRBV3-1 and TRBJ1-1; 7 bases map to TRBD1. The CDR3 length is 14 residues. Germline CDR1 is LGHDT and CDR2 is YNNKEL (reference sequence). With V trimmed by 3 bases and J by 1 base, 2 bases remained unmatched. CDR3 sequence reads: CASSQGQTNTEAFF. The CDR3 region has the DNA TGTGCCAGCAGCCAGGGACAGACGAACACTGAAGCTTTCTTT. The entire variable domain, with the rest obtained from reference TRBV3-1 and TRBJ1-1, is as follows: DTAVSQTPKYLVTQMGNDKSIKCEQNLGHDTMYWYKQDSKKFLKIMFSYNNKELIINETVPNRFSPKSPDKAHLNLHINSLELGDSAVYFCASSQGQTNTEAFFGQGTRLTVV.

This clonotype was recorded at least ten times. The chain carries TRBV6-5 and TRBJ2-3, with 10 positions matching TRBD2. Germline assignment: CDR1 MNHEY and CDR2 SVGAGI. The CDR3 contains 16 residues. V lost 4 bases, J lost 3 bases, and 7 bases stayed unmatched. In nucleotides, the CDR3 is TGTGCCAGCAGTTGGGGGAGCGGGAGGGGTACAGATACGCAGTATTTT. Its protein is CASSWGSGRGTDTQYF.

In its sample, this clonotype was seen many times. The rearrangement links TRBV9 to TRBJ2-7; D might be TRBD1 (6 bases). The length of the CDR3 is 13 residues. The V gene's germline CDR1 is SGDLS and CDR2 YYNGEE. V lost 3 bases and J 6 bases, leaving 13 bases between the germline ends. CDR3 region: CASSAGQLGEQYF. The DNA of the CDR3 is TGTGCCAGCAGCGCCGGACAGTTGGGCGAGCAGTACTTC.

The sample holds many counts of this clonotype. This chain links TRBV20-1 with TRBJ1-2; 9 bases match TRBD1. The germline gives CDR1 DFQATT, CDR2 SNEGSKA (reference sequence). This CDR3 contains 14 residues. Trimming took 6 bases from V and 4 from J; bases not matched to a gene: 9. The CDR3 DNA follows: TGCAGTGCCCCGAACCCGGGACAGGGCTATGGCTACACCTTC. This codes for CSAPNPGQGYGYTF.

This clonotype was counted at least ten times. The V and J genes are TRBV29-1 and TRBJ2-3, with 7 bases identical to TRBD1. The CDR3 runs 14 residues. Trimming cost V 1 base and J 6 bases; bases outside gene matches: 7. CDR1 SQVTM and CDR2 ANQGSEA come from the germline V gene. As DNA, the CDR3 is TGCAGCGTTGAAGCGAACAGGGGTAGGGATACGCAGTATTTT. It encodes CSVEANRGRDTQYF.

This chain links TRBV29-1 with TRBJ2-6; the D call may be TRBD1 or TRBD2 (5 bases each). There are 16 residues in the CDR3. Germline CDR1 SQVTM, CDR2 ANQGSEA. The V end was cut by 0 bases, the J end by 2 bases, with 11 bases between. Written as DNA, the CDR3 is TGCAGCGTTGAAGAAAGTGAGGGGACTGGGGCCAACGTCCTGACTTTC. It translates to CSVEESEGTGANVLTF. The whole variable domain, filled in from reference TRBV29-1 and TRBJ2-6, reads SAVISQKPSRDICQRGTSLTIQCQVDSQVTMMFWYRQQPGQSLTLIATANQGSEATYESGFVIDKFPISRPNLTFSTLTVSNMSPEDSSIYLCSVEESEGTGANVLTFGAGSRLTVL.

By proportion, this clonotype is medium-sized. The chain carries TRBV5-1 and TRBJ2-7; 9 nucleotides match TRBD2. V shed 6 bases, J shed 6 bases, and the junction held 10 bases outside the gene matches. Germline V gives CDR1 SGHRS, CDR2 YFSETQ. This CDR3 contains 14 residues. The DNA for the CDR3 is TGCGCCAGCAAGAGGCGGGAGGGCCCCAGCGAGCAGTACTTC. Its translation: CASKRREGPSEQYF.

In its sample, this clonotype was seen many times. The chain links TRBV10-3 to TRBJ1-2, with a weak D call TRBD1 (5 bases). The V and J ends lost 2 bases and 0 bases respectively, with 13 bases between them. Germline V gene data show CDR1 as ENHRY and CDR2 as SYGVKD. The CDR3 totals 16 residues. Written as DNA, the CDR3 is TGTGCCATCAGTGAGAGTGGAGGGGCTACTAACTATGGCTACACCTTC. Translated: CAISESGGATNYGYTF.

This clonotype was detected many times. The chain is built from TRBV7-2 and TRBJ2-5; tentative D call: TRBD2 (5 bases). The CDR3 runs 14 residues. Germline assignment: CDR1 SGHTA and CDR2 FQGNSA. Trimming removed 2 bases at V and 2 bases at J, with 9 bases between. For the CDR3, the DNA is TGTGCCAGCAGCTTAATGACGGGACAAGAGACCCAGTACTTC. Translating gives CASSLMTGQETQYF. The whole variable domain, filled in from reference TRBV7-2 and TRBJ2-5, reads GAGVSQSPSNKVTEKGKDVELRCDPISGHTALYWYRQSLGQGLEFLIYFQGNSAPDKSGLPSDRFSAERTGGSVSTLTIQRTQQEDSAVYLCASSLMTGQETQYFGPGTRLLVL.

The sample holds a few counts of this clonotype. The genes are TRBV7-9 and TRBJ1-5; 7 bases fit TRBD1. The CDR3 is 15 amino acids. V lost 6 bases, J lost 0 bases, and 5 bases stayed unmatched. Germline loops: CDR1 SEHNR, CDR2 FQNEAQ (reference sequence). CDR3: CASSRTGPSNQPQHF. The CDR3 nucleotides are TGTGCCAGCAGTCGGACAGGTCCTAGCAATCAGCCCCAGCATTTT.

This clonotype has a count of ten or more. The chain has TRBV18 and TRBJ2-3; D uncertain. The ends were cut back, 6 bases at V and 1 base at J, with 8 bases in the middle. The CDR3 is 13 residues long. The V gene's germline CDR1 is KGHSH and CDR2 LQKENI. CDR3 DNA: TGTGCCAGCTCCGAAAGTCGCACAGATACGCAGTATTTT. As protein: CASSESRTDTQYF.